The T cell receptor beta chain under discussion was sequenced for a study of blood T cell repertoires in COVID-19. CDR3 length: 13 amino acids. Trimming pared 11 bases from V and 2 bases from J, leaving 12 bases between. Per the original data handling: Researchers report that nucleated cell counts were estimated from reference gene primer amplification. Measured with immunoSEQ multiplex PCR; TCRdb has only the in-frame clones, and not every one. V, J and clone size were drawn from that table, and D and trimming were deduced from the DNA. The repertoire consists of over 200,000 clones, with 88% occurring once and the leading ten covering roughly 2.5%.

Sequenced material: peripheral blood. The source is a woman aged 55-75 years with acute or convalescent COVID-19. V and J are TRBV12-3 or TRBV12-4 and TRBJ2-2, with a tentative D call TRBD1 (5 bases). The CDR3 DNA reads as TGTGCCGATAGGGGAACCAACACCGGGGAGCTGTTTTTT. Translated, it gives CADRGTNTGELFF.